The clone carrying this T cell receptor (beta chain) has at least ten counts. What it binds is not known. The sample is drawn from a study of T cells in Graves' hyperthyroidism and ophthalmopathy. Notes on the study in general: Appearing also in blood were most of the thyroid clonotypes expanded above 0.001.

Uncontrolled infection, other autoimmune disease, pregnancy or lactation led to exclusion. PBMCs were obtained from about 9 ml fresh peripheral blood. Amplified TCR beta CDR3 regions came from RNA transcripts. A set of HTBI primers served as the primers for a first-round RT-PCR of the TCR CDR3. TCRdb ran MiXCR on the multiplex PCR reads and lists one entry per CDR3 protein. This sample has hundreds of thousands of distinct CDR3 sequences; roughly a sixth occur once, and the top ten carry under 20%. Trimming removed 0 bases from V and 8 bases from J, with 10 bases in between. Germline-derived CDR1 and CDR2 are MNHEY and SVGEGT. The CDR3 consists of 13 residues.

This TCR was recovered from a woman aged 18-29 years with Graves' ophthalmopathy. J is TRBJ1-1 and V is TRBV6-2 or TRBV6-3, with a tentative D call TRBD1 (5 bases). The sequenced sample consisted of blood. CDR3 in amino acids: CASSYSMGVEAFF. CDR3 coding DNA: TGTGCCAGCAGTTACTCGATGGGGGTCGAAGCTTTCTTT.